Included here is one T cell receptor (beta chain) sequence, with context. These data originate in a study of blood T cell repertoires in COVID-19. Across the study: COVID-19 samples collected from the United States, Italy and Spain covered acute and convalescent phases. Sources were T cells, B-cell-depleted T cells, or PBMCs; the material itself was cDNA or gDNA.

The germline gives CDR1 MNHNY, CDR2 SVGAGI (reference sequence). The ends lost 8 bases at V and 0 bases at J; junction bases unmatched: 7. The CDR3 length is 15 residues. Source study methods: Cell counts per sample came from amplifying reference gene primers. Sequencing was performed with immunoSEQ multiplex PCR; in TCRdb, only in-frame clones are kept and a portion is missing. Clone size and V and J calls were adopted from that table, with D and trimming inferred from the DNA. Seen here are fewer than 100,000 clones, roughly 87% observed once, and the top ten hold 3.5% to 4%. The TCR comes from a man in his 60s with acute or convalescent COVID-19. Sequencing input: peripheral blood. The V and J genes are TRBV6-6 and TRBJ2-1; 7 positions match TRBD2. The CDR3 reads CASLPGTNSYNEQFF. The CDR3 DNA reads TGTGCCAGCTTACCCGGGACTAACTCCTACAATGAGCAGTTCTTC.